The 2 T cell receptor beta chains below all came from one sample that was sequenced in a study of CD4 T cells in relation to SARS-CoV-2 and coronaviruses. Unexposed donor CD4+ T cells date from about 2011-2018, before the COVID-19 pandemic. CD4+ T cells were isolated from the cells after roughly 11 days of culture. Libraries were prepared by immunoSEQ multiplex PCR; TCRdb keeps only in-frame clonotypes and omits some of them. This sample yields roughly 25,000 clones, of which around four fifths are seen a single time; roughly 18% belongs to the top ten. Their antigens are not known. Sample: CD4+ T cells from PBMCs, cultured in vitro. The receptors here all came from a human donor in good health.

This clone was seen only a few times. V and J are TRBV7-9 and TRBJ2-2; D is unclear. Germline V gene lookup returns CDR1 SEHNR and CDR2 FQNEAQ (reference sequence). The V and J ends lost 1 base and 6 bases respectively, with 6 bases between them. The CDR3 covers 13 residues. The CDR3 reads CASSLEGSGELFF. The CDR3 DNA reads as TGTGCCAGCAGCTTAGAAGGGTCCGGGGAGCTGTTTTTT. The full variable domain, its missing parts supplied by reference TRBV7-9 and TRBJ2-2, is DTGVSQNPRHKITKRGQNVTFRCDPISEHNRLYWYRQTLGQGPEFLTYFQNEAQLEKSRLLSDRFSAERPKGSFSTLEIQRTEQGDSAMYLCASSLEGSGELFFGEGSRLTVL.

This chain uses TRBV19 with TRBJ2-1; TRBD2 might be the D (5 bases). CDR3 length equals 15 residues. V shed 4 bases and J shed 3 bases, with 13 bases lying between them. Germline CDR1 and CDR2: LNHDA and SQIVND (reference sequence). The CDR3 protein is CASSTSGYLYNEQFF. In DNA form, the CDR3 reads TGTGCCAGTAGTACGAGCGGTTACCTCTACAATGAGCAGTTCTTC.